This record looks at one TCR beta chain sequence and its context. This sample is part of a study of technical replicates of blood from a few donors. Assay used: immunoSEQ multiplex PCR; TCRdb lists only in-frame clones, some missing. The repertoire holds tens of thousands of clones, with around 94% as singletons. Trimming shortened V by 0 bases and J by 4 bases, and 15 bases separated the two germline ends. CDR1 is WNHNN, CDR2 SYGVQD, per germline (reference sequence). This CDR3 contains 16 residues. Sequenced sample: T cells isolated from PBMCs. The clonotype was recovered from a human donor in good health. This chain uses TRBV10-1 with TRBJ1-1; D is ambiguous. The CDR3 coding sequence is TGCGCCAGCAGTGAGTCGTTGAATCCCTCGAGCACTGAAGCTTTCTTT. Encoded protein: CASSESLNPSSTEAFF.